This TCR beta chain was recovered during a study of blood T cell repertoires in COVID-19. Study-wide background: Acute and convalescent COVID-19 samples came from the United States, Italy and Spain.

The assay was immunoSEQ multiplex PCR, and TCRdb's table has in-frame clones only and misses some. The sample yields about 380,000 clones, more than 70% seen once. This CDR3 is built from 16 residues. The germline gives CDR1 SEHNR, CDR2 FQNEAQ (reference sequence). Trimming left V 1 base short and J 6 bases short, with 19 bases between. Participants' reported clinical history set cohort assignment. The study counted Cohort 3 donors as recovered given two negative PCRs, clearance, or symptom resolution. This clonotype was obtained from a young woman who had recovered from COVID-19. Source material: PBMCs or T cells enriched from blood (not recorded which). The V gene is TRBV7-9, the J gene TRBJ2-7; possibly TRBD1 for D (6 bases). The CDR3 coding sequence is TGTGCCAGCAGCTTAGTGAGGCCGGGACAATCCGGCGAGCAGTACTTC. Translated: CASSLVRPGQSGEQYF.